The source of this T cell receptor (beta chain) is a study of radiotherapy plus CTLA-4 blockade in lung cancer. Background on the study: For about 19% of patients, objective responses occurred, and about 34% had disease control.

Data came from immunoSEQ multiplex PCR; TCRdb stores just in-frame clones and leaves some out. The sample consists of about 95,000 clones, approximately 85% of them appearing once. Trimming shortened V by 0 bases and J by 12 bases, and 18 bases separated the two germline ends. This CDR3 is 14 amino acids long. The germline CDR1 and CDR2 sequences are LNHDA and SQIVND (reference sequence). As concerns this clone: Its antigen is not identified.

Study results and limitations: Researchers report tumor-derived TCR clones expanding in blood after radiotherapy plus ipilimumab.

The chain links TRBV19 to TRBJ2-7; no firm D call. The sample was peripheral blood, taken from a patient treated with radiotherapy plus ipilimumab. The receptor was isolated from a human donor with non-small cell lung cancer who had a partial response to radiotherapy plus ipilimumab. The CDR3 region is CASSIDPQHMGPYF. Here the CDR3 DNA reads TGTGCCAGTAGTATAGATCCGCAACATATGGGCCCGTACTTC.